A single sample gave rise to the 13 T cell receptor beta chains below, sequenced in a study of regulatory T cells in long-lasting Graves disease. Arm-PCR of CDR3 regions with iRepertoire HTBI primers generated TCR beta libraries. TCRdb re-called the multiplex PCR reads through MiXCR, storing one row per CDR3 protein. This table has about 530,000 distinct CDR3 sequences, about 15% appearing once. As to time point: newly diagnosed GD, antithyroid drugs for less than 3 months. PBMC RNA served as the TCR library source. The same data also contributed to another study, on T cells in Graves' hyperthyroidism and ophthalmopathy.

This specimen consisted of peripheral blood mononuclear cells (PBMCs), obtained at new diagnosis, from a patient treated with antithyroid drugs. All receptors derive from a woman aged 35-65 years with Graves disease.

This clonotype was recorded at least ten times. V usage is TRBV9 and J usage is TRBJ1-1, with D maybe TRBD1 (5 bases). V was cut by 4 bases and J by 3 bases, with 10 bases left in between. The CDR3 covers 13 residues. Germline V gene lookup returns CDR1 SGDLS and CDR2 YYNGEE. For the CDR3, the DNA is TGTGCCAGCAGCATGGACACGGACACTGAAGCTTTCTTT. Its protein is CASSMDTDTEAFF.

This clonotype has just a few counts. The CDR3 sequence is CASSYSGGGATGELFF. The DNA of the CDR3 is TGTGCCAGCAGTTACTCGGGCGGGGGGGCTACCGGGGAGCTGTTTTTT. The chain joins TRBV6-5 to TRBJ2-2, with TRBD2 matching over 9 bases. This CDR3 is 16 amino acids long. V lost 0 bases to trimming and J lost 5 bases; unmatched junction nucleotides: 4. In germline, CDR1 is MNHEY, CDR2 SVGAGI.

This clonotype was observed at least ten times. The J gene is TRBJ1-4, the V gene TRBV9; TRBD1 is a possible D gene (5 bases). The length of the CDR3 is 15 residues. The germline gives CDR1 SGDLS, CDR2 YYNGEE. The V gene lost 3 bases and the J gene lost 11 bases, with 20 bases spanning the gap. DNA for the CDR3: TGTGCCAGCAGCGCGGGGGACGGCCCGGGGGAGAAACTGTTTTTT. Its translation is CASSAGDGPGEKLFF.

This clonotype was counted ten times or more. The chain uses TRBV20-1 and TRBJ1-6; D is ambiguous. Trimming removed 7 bases at V and 9 bases at J, with 19 bases between. This CDR3 has 14 residues. CDR1 is DFQATT and CDR2 is SNEGSKA in the germline V gene (reference sequence). The CDR3 DNA reads as TGCAGTGTTAGCCCCGGGCCAGTAGGTTCACCCCTCCACTTT. Translated: CSVSPGPVGSPLHF.

V is TRBV20-1 and J is TRBJ2-3; D not certain. The CDR3 runs to 15 residues. Trimming cost V 5 bases and J 2 bases, with 17 bases left between them. CDR1 is DFQATT and CDR2 is SNEGSKA in the germline V gene (reference sequence). CDR3 residues: CSAWNIATTTDTQYF. CDR3 sequence (DNA): TGCAGTGCTTGGAACATCGCTACAACCACAGATACGCAGTATTTT.

This clonotype was seen repeatedly, ten times or more. One base away lies a much larger clone, so this may be a sequencing read error. The chain joins TRBV12-3 or TRBV12-4 to TRBJ2-3; no reliable D call. This CDR3 is 11 amino acids long. Trimming removed 6 bases from V and 5 bases from J, with 6 bases in between. As DNA, the CDR3 is TGTGCCAGCAGCTACAGAGATACGCAGTATTTT. This sequence encodes CASSYRDTQYF.

This clonotype appeared many times. The gene calls are TRBV7-9 and TRBJ2-1; maybe TRBD2 (6 bases). The V and J ends lost 1 base and 2 bases respectively, with 12 bases between them. The CDR3 runs 16 residues. Germline assignment: CDR1 SEHNR and CDR2 FQNEAQ (reference sequence). The CDR3 loop is CASSLGGRGTYNEQFF. CDR3 sequence (DNA): TGTGCCAGCAGCTTAGGCGGCCGGGGGACCTACAATGAGCAGTTCTTC. The whole variable domain, remainder taken from reference TRBV7-9 and TRBJ2-1, is DTGVSQNPRHKITKRGQNVTFRCDPISEHNRLYWYRQTLGQGPEFLTYFQNEAQLEKSRLLSDRFSAERPKGSFSTLEIQRTEQGDSAMYLCASSLGGRGTYNEQFFGPGTRLTVL.

This clonotype has a handful of counts. This sequence joins TRBV7-2 and TRBJ2-5; D is possibly TRBD2 (6 bases). Trimming stripped 3 bases from V and 5 bases from J, with 10 bases between. The germline V gene has CDR1 SGHTA and CDR2 FQGNSA. This CDR3 region has 13 residues. In DNA form, the CDR3 reads TGTGCCAGCAGCTTCGGTGCGGGGGAGACCCAGTACTTC. It yields the protein CASSFGAGETQYF.

The chain combines TRBV9 with TRBJ2-2; 8 positions match TRBD2. Germline V gene sequence: CDR1 SGDLS, CDR2 YYNGEE. V was clipped by 4 bases and J by 1 base; unmatched bases: 3. The CDR3 runs to 15 residues. CDR3 sequence (DNA): TGTGCCAGCAGCACACTAGCGGTGAACACCGGGGAGCTGTTTTTT. The encoded protein is CASSTLAVNTGELFF.

This clonotype occurred a few times. Here the CDR3 reads CTAGQINQPQHF. DNA for the CDR3: TGTACCGCCGGACAGATCAATCAGCCCCAGCATTTT. V and J are TRBV10-3 and TRBJ1-5; possible D gene TRBD1, 6 bases. The CDR3 totals 12 residues. From germline, CDR1 is ENHRY and CDR2 SYGVKD.

At least ten counts were recorded for this clonotype. The V call is TRBV20-1, the J call TRBJ2-3, with D perhaps assigned TRBD1 or TRBD2 (6 bases each). This CDR3 has 14 residues. V was shortened by 5 bases and J by 6 bases, with 18 bases between the two germline ends. In germline, CDR1 is DFQATT, CDR2 SNEGSKA (reference sequence). The CDR3 nucleotides are TGCAGTGCTTGGACCACGGGGGCCAGGGATACGCAGTATTTT. It specifies CSAWTTGARDTQYF.

The chain carries TRBV20-1 and TRBJ1-2; 7 positions agree with TRBD1. J was trimmed by 5 bases and V by 5 bases; bases with no gene match: 8. Germline values: CDR1 DFQATT, CDR2 SNEGSKA (reference sequence). CDR3 length: 13 residues. The CDR3 bases are TGCAGTGCTGGGACAGCGCAGTGGTATGGCTACACCTTC. This sequence encodes CSAGTAQWYGYTF.

V gene TRBV30 combines with J gene TRBJ2-3, with a weak D call TRBD2 (6 bases). CDR3 size: 14 residues. V lost 5 bases, J lost 0 bases, and 12 bases lay in between. Germline V gene sequence: CDR1 GTSNPN, CDR2 SVGIG (reference sequence). The DNA for the CDR3 is TGTGCCTGGTCGCAGGGACTTAGCACAGATACGCAGTATTTT. This translates into CAWSQGLSTDTQYF.